The T cell receptor beta chain described here comes from a study of blood T cell repertoires in COVID-19. Study at large: Donors in the United States, Italy and Spain gave samples during acute or convalescent COVID-19. Nucleic acid was either cDNA or gDNA, and it came from T cells, B-cell-depleted T cells, or PBMCs.

This clone was counted once. The junction differs from germline at one of its ends, possibly a read error. This CDR3 is built from 11 residues. In germline, CDR1 is SGHVS, CDR2 FQNEAQ. The authors' processing: From reference gene primer amplification, estimates of nucleated cell counts were derived. The method was immunoSEQ multiplex PCR; TCRdb's version includes in-frame clones alone and lacks a portion of them. That table is the source of V, J and clone size, and D and trimming were worked out from the DNA. The sample lists 200,000 to 300,000 clones, around 83% occurring once. Material: peripheral blood. The rearrangement links TRBV7-8 to TRBJ2-7, with D perhaps TRBD2 (5 bases). The sequence was collected from a woman between 18 and 29 years old with acute or convalescent COVID-19. The CDR3 loop is CASSPGSDKIF. CDR3 nucleotide sequence: TGTGCCAGCAGTCCTGGGAGCGATAAGATCTTC. Complete variable domain (other parts from reference TRBV7-8 and TRBJ2-7): GAGVSQSPRYKVAKRGQDVALRCDPISGHVSLFWYQQALGQGPEFLTYFQNEAQLDKSGLPSDRFFAERPEGSVSTLKIQRTQQEDSAVYLCASSPGSDKIFGPGTRLTVT.